This TCR beta chain was identified in a study of blood T cell repertoires in COVID-19. Across the whole study: COVID-19 samples collected from the United States, Italy and Spain covered acute and convalescent phases. The cDNA or gDNA used as material had been derived from T cells, B-cell-depleted T cells, or PBMCs.

Germline V gene sequence: CDR1 SGHDN, CDR2 FVKESK. The CDR3 sequence is 16 residues long. V shed 2 bases, J shed 4 bases, and the junction held 7 bases outside the gene matches. As handled by the study authors: Reference gene primer amplification gave estimated nucleated cell counts. Only in-frame clones appear in the TCRdb table, and some are missing; sequencing was by immunoSEQ multiplex PCR. The V and J calls and the clone size are those of that table, but D and trimming were determined from the DNA. The data show 88,000 or so clones, approximately 80% seen once. The V call is TRBV14, the J call TRBJ2-5; 10 bases align to TRBD2. Sequenced sample: peripheral blood. The sequence came from a human donor in a cohort sampled during active COVID-19. The CDR3 loop reads CASSQQRGGPPETQYF. Written as DNA, the CDR3 is TGTGCCAGCAGCCAACAGCGGGGGGGACCCCCAGAGACCCAGTACTTC.